Sequencing of this T cell receptor (beta chain) was carried out in a study of shared clonotypes between healthy human individuals. Points from the study as a whole: Shared clonotypes: 4.5% to 6.5% naive CD4, about 3.3% naive CD8, about 2.5% memory CD4, 0.4% to 0.5% memory CD8.

About 30,000 T cell genomes (approximately 210 ng DNA) went into each sorted-subset replicate. Sequencing was performed with immunoSEQ multiplex PCR; in TCRdb, only in-frame clones are kept and a portion is missing. The repertoire includes some 2 million clones, 90% to 95% of them detected once, and roughly 0.13% sits in the top ten. The CDR3 is 15 amino acids. The germline V gene has CDR1 SGHAT and CDR2 FQNNGV. Trimming removed 2 bases at V and 7 bases at J, with 17 bases between. Worth noting for this clone: Its antigen is unknown.

V and J are TRBV11-2 and TRBJ1-1; a possible D gene is TRBD1 (6 bases). What was sequenced was naive CD4+ T cells sorted from blood. The subset was: CD45RA+ positively selected. The sequence derives from a man aged 18 to 30 in good health. DNA of the CDR3: TGTGCCAGCAGCTTAACTGCGGGCTTAGGGGGTGAAGCTTTCTTT. It encodes CASSLTAGLGGEAFF.